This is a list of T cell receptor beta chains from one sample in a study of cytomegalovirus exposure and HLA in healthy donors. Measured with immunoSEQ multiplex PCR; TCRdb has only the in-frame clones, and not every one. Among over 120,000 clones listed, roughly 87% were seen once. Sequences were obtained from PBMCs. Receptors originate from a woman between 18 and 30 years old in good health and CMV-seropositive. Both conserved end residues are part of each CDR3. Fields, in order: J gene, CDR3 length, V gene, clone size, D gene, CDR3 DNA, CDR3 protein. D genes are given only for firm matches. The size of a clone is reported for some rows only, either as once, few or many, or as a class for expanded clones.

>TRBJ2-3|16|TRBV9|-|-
TGTGCCAGCAGCTCCCTGTGGCGAGGAGGGGTGGATACGCAGTATTTT
CASSSLWRGGVDTQYF
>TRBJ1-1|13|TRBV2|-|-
TGTGCCAGCTTAATGGACACGAACACTGAAGCTTTCTTT
CASLMDTNTEAFF
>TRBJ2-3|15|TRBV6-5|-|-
TGTGCCAGCAGAGAACACGGGGGAATAACAGATACGCAGTATTTT
CASREHGGITDTQYF
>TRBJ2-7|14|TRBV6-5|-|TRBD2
TGTGCCAGCAGTTCGCGGACTAGCGTGCACGAGCAGTACTTC
CASSSRTSVHEQYF
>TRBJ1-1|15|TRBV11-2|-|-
TGTGCCAGCAGCTTAGCAACGGGTTTGGGCACTGAAGCTTTCTTT
CASSLATGLGTEAFF
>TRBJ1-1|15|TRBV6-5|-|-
TGTGCCAGCAGTTACAGCCCAACCAGCGGAACTGAAGCTTTCTTT
CASSYSPTSGTEAFF
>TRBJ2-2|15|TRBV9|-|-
TGTGCCAGCAGCGTCGAACCACTAGCTGCCGGGGAGCTGTTTTTT
CASSVEPLAAGELFF
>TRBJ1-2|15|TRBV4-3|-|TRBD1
TGCGCCAGCAGCCAAAGCCCGACAGGGAACTATGGCTACACCTTC
CASSQSPTGNYGYTF
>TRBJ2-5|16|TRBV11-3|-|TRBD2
TGTGCCAGCAGCACCGGGACTAGCGGGGAGGGGGAGACCCAGTACTTC
CASSTGTSGEGETQYF
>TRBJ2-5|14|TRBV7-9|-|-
TGTGCCAGCAGCCGACAAGAGTACCAAGAGACCCAGTACTTC
CASSRQEYQETQYF
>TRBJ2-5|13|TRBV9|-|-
TGTGCCAGCAGCTCCAGACTACAAGAGACCCAGTACTTC
CASSSRLQETQYF
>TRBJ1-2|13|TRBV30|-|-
TGTGCCTGGAGCCCCCAAGGGGTTGATGGCTACACCTTC
CAWSPQGVDGYTF
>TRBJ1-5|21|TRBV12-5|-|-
TGTGCTAGTGGCACCCCCCAATTTACCGGGACCGCCTTACCGGGGGATCAGCCCCAGCATTTT
CASGTPQFTGTALPGDQPQHF
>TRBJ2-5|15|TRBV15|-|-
TGTGCCACCAGCAGAGAGGGGAGAGGGGGAGAGACCCAGTACTTC
CATSREGRGGETQYF
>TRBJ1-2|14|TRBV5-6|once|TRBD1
TGTGCCAGCACTTTCGGGACAGGGAACTATGGCTACACCTTC
CASTFGTGNYGYTF
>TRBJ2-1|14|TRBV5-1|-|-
TGCGCCAGCAGCTTGGGTACAGCCTACAATGAGCAGTTCTTC
CASSLGTAYNEQFF
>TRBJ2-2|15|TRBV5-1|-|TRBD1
TGCGCCAGCAGCAACGGACAGGCGAACACCGGGGAGCTGTTTTTT
CASSNGQANTGELFF
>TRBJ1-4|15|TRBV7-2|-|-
TGTGCCAGCAGCTTAGCGGGGGGTAGTAATGAAAAACTGTTTTTT
CASSLAGGSNEKLFF
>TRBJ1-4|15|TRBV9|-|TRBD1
TGTGCCAGCAGCGTAGATGGGACAGGGGGAGAAAAACTGTTTTTT
CASSVDGTGGEKLFF
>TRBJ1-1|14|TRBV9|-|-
TGTGCCAGCAGCGGACAGACTTTAAACACTGAAGCTTTCTTT
CASSGQTLNTEAFF
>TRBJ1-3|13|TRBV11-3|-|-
TGTGCCAGCAGCTTCAGCTCTGGAAACACCATATATTTT
CASSFSSGNTIYF
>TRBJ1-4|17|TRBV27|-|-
TGTGCCAGCAGTTTATCTCGTACTTCAGGGGTCGTGGGGAAACTGTTTTTT
CASSLSRTSGVVGKLFF
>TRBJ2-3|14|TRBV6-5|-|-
TGTGCCAGCAGTTACGTAAGACAGGCAGATACGCAGTATTTT
CASSYVRQADTQYF
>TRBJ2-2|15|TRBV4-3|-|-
TGCGCCAGCAGCCAAGAGCGGGGCATCACCGGGGAGCTGTTTTTT
CASSQERGITGELFF
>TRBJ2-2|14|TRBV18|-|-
TGTGCCAGCTCACCACAACGGGGGACCGGGGAGCTGTTTTTT
CASSPQRGTGELFF
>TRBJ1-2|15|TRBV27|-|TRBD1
TGTGCCAGCAGTACATACCGGGACAGAGGGTATGGCTACACCTTC
CASSTYRDRGYGYTF
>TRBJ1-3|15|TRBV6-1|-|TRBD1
TGTGCCAGCACCCTGACAGGGGGAGATGGAAACACCATATATTTT
CASTLTGGDGNTIYF
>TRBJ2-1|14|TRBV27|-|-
TGTGCCAGCAGTTTATCGATGGCTCTCAATGAGCAGTTCTTC
CASSLSMALNEQFF